The rows below give T cell receptor beta chains drawn from one sample of a study of early T cells in non-severe SARS-CoV-2 infection. MiXCR, applied by TCRdb to the 5' RACE reads, yields one record per CDR3 protein. The table lists more than 35,000 distinct CDR3 sequences, 5.5% to 7% of them singletons, with approximately 4.6% in the top ten. Sequencing was performed on whole blood. The receptors shown here come from an adult who was a healthcare worker with PCR-confirmed SARS-CoV-2 infection or an uninfected control (not recorded which). Both conserved end residues are part of each CDR3. The order of the fields is CDR3 DNA, CDR3 protein, clone size, J gene, D gene, V gene. The D gene is left open where the match is weak. Clone size is not always given. Where it is, it says once, few, many or a class for expanded clones.

TGTGCCAGCAGCTTAGACCCGGGTGGCAGCCTAGGGGGGGATGAGCAGTTCTTC,CASSLDPGGSLGGDEQFF,many,TRBJ2-1,NA,TRBV11-3
TGCAGTGCGGGACACAATGAGCAGTTCTTC,CSAGHNEQFF,NA,TRBJ2-1,NA,TRBV20-1
TGTGCCACCAGCTCGGGACTAGCGGGAGAGACAGATACGCAGTATTTT,CATSSGLAGETDTQYF,many,TRBJ2-3,TRBD2,TRBV15
TGCAGTGCAGGAGCCGGGGGAGGGAACACTGAAGCTTTCTTT,CSAGAGGGNTEAFF,many,TRBJ1-1,NA,TRBV20-1
TGCAGCGTGGGGTTGGGGAGCGTTTCCTACAATGAGCAGTTCTTC,CSVGLGSVSYNEQFF,many,TRBJ2-1,NA,TRBV29-1
TGTGCCAGCAGCCGACTAGCGGGTCACCAAGGAACCGGGGAGCTGTTTTTT,CASSRLAGHQGTGELFF,many,TRBJ2-2,TRBD2,TRBV7-7
TGCGCCAGCAGTCTCCTGTTAAGTACAGATACGCAGTATTTT,CASSLLLSTDTQYF,many,TRBJ2-3,NA,TRBV5-1
TGCAGTGCTAGGGACGCGCGGGAGGCGATGCATGAGCAGTTCTTC,CSARDAREAMHEQFF,many,TRBJ2-1,TRBD2,TRBV20-1
TGTGCCAGCAGCTTATCCCCTATGAACACTGAAGCTTTCTTT,CASSLSPMNTEAFF,NA,TRBJ1-1,NA,TRBV7-6
TGCAGTGCTAGGATAGCGGGAGGGCCGGGCACCGGGGAGCTGTTTTTT,CSARIAGGPGTGELFF,many,TRBJ2-2,TRBD2,TRBV20-1
TGTGCCAGCAGCCAAGGCTCCGACACCGGGGAGCTGTTTTTT,CASSQGSDTGELFF,few,TRBJ2-2,NA,TRBV4-2
TGTGCCAGCAGCCAGTGGGACGTCAGGGGAGGAGCTTTCTTT,CASSQWDVRGGAFF,many,TRBJ1-1,NA,TRBV14